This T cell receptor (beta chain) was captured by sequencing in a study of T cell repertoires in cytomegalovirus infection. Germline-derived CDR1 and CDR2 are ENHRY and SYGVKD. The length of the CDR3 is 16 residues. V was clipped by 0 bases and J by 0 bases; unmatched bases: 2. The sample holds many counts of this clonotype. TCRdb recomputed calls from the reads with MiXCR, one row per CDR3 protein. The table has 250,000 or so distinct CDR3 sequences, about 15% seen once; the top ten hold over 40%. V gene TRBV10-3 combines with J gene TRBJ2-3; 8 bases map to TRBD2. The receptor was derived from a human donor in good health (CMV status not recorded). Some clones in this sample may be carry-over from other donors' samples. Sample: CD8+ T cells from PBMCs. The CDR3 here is CAISESRGGSTDTQYF. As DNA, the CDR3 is TGTGCCATCAGTGAGTCTCGGGGGGGGAGCACAGATACGCAGTATTTT.